Each of the 13 T cell receptor beta chains below was sequenced from the same sample in a study of shared clonotypes between healthy human individuals. Naive CD8 cells, CD45RO-negative and positively selected for CCR7, excluded terminally differentiated effector memory CD45RA+ cells. The assay was immunoSEQ multiplex PCR, and TCRdb's table has in-frame clones only and misses some. This repertoire shows roughly 590,000 clones, 95% to 96% found once; its top ten account for 0.1% to 0.11%. Sequenced input: naive CD8+ T cells sorted from blood. The receptors here all came from a woman aged 25 to 39 in good health.

As concerns this clone: Different DNA sequences within this sample yield the same CDR3. The rearrangement uses TRBV19 and TRBJ2-1; TRBD2 is a possible D gene (5 bases). V was pared by 1 base and J by 3 bases, with 10 bases between. This CDR3 comprises 15 residues. The germline CDR1 and CDR2 sequences are LNHDA and SQIVND (reference sequence). CDR3 in DNA: TGTGCCAGTAGTATAGCGCCGGGAATCTACAATGAGCAGTTCTTC. Translation: CASSIAPGIYNEQFF. Together with reference TRBV19 and TRBJ2-1, the CDR3 gives the full variable domain: DGGITQSPKYLFRKEGQNVTLSCEQNLNHDAMYWYRQDPGQGLRLIYYSQIVNDFQKGDIAEGYSVSREKKESFPLTVTSAQKNPTAFYLCASSIAPGIYNEQFFGPGTRLTVL.

This sequence joins TRBV28 and TRBJ2-7, with 12 nucleotides matching TRBD2. V shed 4 bases and J 1 base; nucleotides not matched to a gene: 5. The CDR3 has 16 residues. CDR1 and CDR2 from the germline V gene are MDHEN and SYDVKM. CDR3 sequence (DNA): TGTGCCAGCAGTTCCCCGACTAGCGGGGGATCCTACGAGCAGTACTTC. It is translated as CASSSPTSGGSYEQYF.

The chain is built from TRBV28 and TRBJ2-7; D is unresolved. Germline assignment: CDR1 MDHEN and CDR2 SYDVKM. Trimming took 3 bases from V and 0 from J, leaving 9 bases between them. This CDR3 region has 14 residues. CDR3 region: CASSFPTVSYEQYF. In DNA form, the CDR3 reads TGTGCCAGCAGTTTCCCGACTGTCTCCTACGAGCAGTACTTC.

The V and J genes are TRBV27 and TRBJ2-7; D not certain. CDR3 length: 14 amino acids. Germline lookup yields CDR1 MNHEY and CDR2 SMNVEV (reference sequence). Trimming pared 8 bases from V and 2 bases from J, leaving 16 bases between. The CDR3 region has the DNA TGTGCCAGCCACTCCTACATGAAAACCTACGAGCAGTACTTC. It yields the protein CASHSYMKTYEQYF.

This clone was observed once. The chain uses TRBV2 and TRBJ2-7, with TRBD2 matching 9 bases. V was clipped by 2 bases and J by 6 bases; unmatched bases: 17. The germline gives CDR1 SNHLY, CDR2 FYNNEI. There are 18 residues in the CDR3. The CDR3 DNA is TGTGCCAGCAGTGAATCGCCCTTAGCCGGCGGGAGGGATGGCGAGCAGTACTTC. Translated: CASSESPLAGGRDGEQYF.

The chain uses TRBV7-8 and TRBJ2-2; D uncertain. Germline V CDR1 and CDR2: SGHVS, FQNEAQ. V was cut by 5 bases and J by 4 bases, with 20 bases left in between. The CDR3 runs 17 residues. The CDR3 reads CASSHLGSHHLTGELFF. CDR3 DNA: TGTGCCAGCAGCCATTTAGGTTCCCATCACCTCACCGGGGAGCTGTTTTTT.

The genes are TRBV2 and TRBJ2-1, with D possibly being TRBD1 (5 bases). The V end was cut by 8 bases, the J end by 4 bases, with 12 bases between. The CDR3 spans 13 residues. Germline lookup yields CDR1 SNHLY and CDR2 FYNNEI. For the CDR3, the DNA is TGTGCCAGCTCCAGGGCGGAGTACAATGAGCAGTTCTTC. Protein sequence: CASSRAEYNEQFF.

The CDR3 coding sequence is TGTGCCAGTAGTTTCTCCTCCGGCGGCCACTATGGCTACACCTTC. The encoded protein is CASSFSSGGHYGYTF. The chain uses TRBV19 and TRBJ1-2; D remains ambiguous. This CDR3 has 15 residues. CDR1 is LNHDA and CDR2 is SQIVND in the germline V gene (reference sequence). V was pared by 5 bases and J by 3 bases, with 16 bases between.

The chain links TRBV2 to TRBJ2-1; D not certain. CDR3 length: 15 residues. The germline V gene encodes CDR1 SNHLY and CDR2 FYNNEI. V was shortened by 8 bases and J by 1 base, with 15 bases between the two germline ends. CDR3 sequence (DNA): TGTGCCAGCTGGGATAAGGGTGGATCCTACAATGAGCAGTTCTTC. Translated, it gives CASWDKGGSYNEQFF.

The J gene is TRBJ2-7, the V gene TRBV7-8; possibly TRBD2 for D (5 bases). This CDR3 has 15 residues. V was shortened by 5 bases and J by 4 bases, with 18 bases between the two germline ends. Per the germline V gene, CDR1 is SGHVS and CDR2 is FQNEAQ. CDR3 bases: TGTGCCAGCAGCCCACAACGGGGTTCGCAGTACGAGCAGTACTTC. It yields the protein CASSPQRGSQYEQYF. Full variable domain (outside the CDR3, taken from reference TRBV7-8 and TRBJ2-7): GAGVSQSPRYKVAKRGQDVALRCDPISGHVSLFWYQQALGQGPEFLTYFQNEAQLDKSGLPSDRFFAERPEGSVSTLKIQRTQQEDSAVYLCASSPQRGSQYEQYFGPGTRLTVT.

V gene TRBV19 combines with J gene TRBJ2-7, with TRBD1 matching over 7 bases. V shed 6 bases, J shed 0 bases, and the junction held 5 bases outside the gene matches. Germline V CDR1 and CDR2: LNHDA, SQIVND (reference sequence). The CDR3 runs 14 residues. The CDR3 loop reads CASRGQQGSYEQYF. The CDR3, as DNA: TGTGCCAGTAGGGGACAGCAAGGCTCCTACGAGCAGTACTTC. The full variable domain, with the rest looked up from reference TRBV19 and TRBJ2-7, is DGGITQSPKYLFRKEGQNVTLSCEQNLNHDAMYWYRQDPGQGLRLIYYSQIVNDFQKGDIAEGYSVSREKKESFPLTVTSAQKNPTAFYLCASRGQQGSYEQYFGPGTRLTVT.

The chain recombines TRBV28 with TRBJ2-7; D gene uncertain. This CDR3 comprises 12 residues. The germline CDR1 and CDR2 sequences are MDHEN and SYDVKM. Trimming cost V 2 bases and J 6 bases, with 8 bases left between them. In nucleotides, the CDR3 is TGTGCCAGCAGTTTAAACGGAGTCGAGCAGTACTTC. As protein: CASSLNGVEQYF.

The rearrangement uses TRBV5-1 and TRBJ2-7; D is possibly TRBD1 (6 bases). From germline, CDR1 is SGHRS and CDR2 YFSETQ. V was pared by 9 bases and J by 7 bases, with 23 bases between. The CDR3 runs 14 residues. CDR3 protein: CAITGSLFVLEQYF. The CDR3, as DNA: TGCGCCATTACAGGGTCGCTTTTCGTCTTAGAGCAGTACTTC.